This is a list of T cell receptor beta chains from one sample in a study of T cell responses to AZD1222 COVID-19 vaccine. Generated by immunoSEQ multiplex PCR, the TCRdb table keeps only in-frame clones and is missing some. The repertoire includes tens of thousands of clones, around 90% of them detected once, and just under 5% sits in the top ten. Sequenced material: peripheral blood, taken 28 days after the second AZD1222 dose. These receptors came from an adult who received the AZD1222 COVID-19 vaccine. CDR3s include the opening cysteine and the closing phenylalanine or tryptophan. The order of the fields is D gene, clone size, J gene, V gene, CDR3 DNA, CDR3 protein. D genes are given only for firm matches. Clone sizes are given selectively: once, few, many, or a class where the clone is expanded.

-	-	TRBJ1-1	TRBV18	TGTGCCAGCTCACCGCGGGCAGGAGGGAGCACTGAAGCTTTCTTT	CASSPRAGGSTEAFF
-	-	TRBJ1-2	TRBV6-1	TGTGCCAGCAGTGAAGGGAGAGTTTATGGCTACACCTTC	CASSEGRVYGYTF
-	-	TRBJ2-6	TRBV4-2	TGTGCCAGCAGCCAAGACCTGGCAGGGAGCTCTGGGGCCAACGTCCTGACTTTC	CASSQDLAGSSGANVLTF
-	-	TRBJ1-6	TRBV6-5	TGTGCCAGCAGTTACTCGGGGGGCAGGAATTCACCCCTCCACTTT	CASSYSGGRNSPLHF
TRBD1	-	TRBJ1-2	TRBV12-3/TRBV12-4	TGTGCCAGCAGTTTGACAGGGGGCCATGGCTACACCTTC	CASSLTGGHGYTF
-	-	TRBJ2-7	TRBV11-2	TGTGCCAGCAGTTTACATACAGGGCTCTACGAGCAGTACTTC	CASSLHTGLYEQYF
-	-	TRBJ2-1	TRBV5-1	TGCGCCAGCAGCCCAACCGGAGGGGCCCCACCCGGCGATGAGCAGTTCTTC	CASSPTGGAPPGDEQFF
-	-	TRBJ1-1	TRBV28	TGTGCCAGCAGTACATCCGGGAGGGGAGGGAACACTGAAGCTTTCTTT	CASSTSGRGGNTEAFF
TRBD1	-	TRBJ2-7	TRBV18	TGTGCCAGCTCACCACGGGACAGAGACCCTGGGGGGCAGTACTTC	CASSPRDRDPGGQYF
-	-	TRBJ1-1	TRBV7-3	TGTGCCAGCAGCTTAGCGGCAGGGGTCGAAGCTTTCTTT	CASSLAAGVEAFF
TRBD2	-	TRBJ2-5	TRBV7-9	TGTGCCAGCAGCTCTAGCGGGGGCGGTAAGACCCAGTACTTC	CASSSSGGGKTQYF
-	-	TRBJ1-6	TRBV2	TGTGCCAGCAGGGCACAGGAGACACCCCTCCACTTT	CASRAQETPLHF
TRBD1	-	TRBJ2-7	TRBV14	TGTGCCAGCAGCCAGCAACAGGGGGTAGGGGAGCAGTACTTC	CASSQQQGVGEQYF
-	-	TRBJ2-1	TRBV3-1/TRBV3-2	TGTGCCAGCAGCCAAGGGGCGGGCGGGTACAATGAGCAGTTCTTC	CASSQGAGGYNEQFF
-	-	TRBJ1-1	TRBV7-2	TGTGCCAGCAGCTTAGGGAGGAACACTGAAGCTTTCTTT	CASSLGRNTEAFF
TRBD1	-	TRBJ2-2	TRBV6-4	TGTGCCAGCAGTACTACAGGGGGACACCGGGAGCTGTTTTTT	CASSTTGGHRELFF
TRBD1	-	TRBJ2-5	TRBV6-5	TGTGCCAGCGGAGACAGGGGTGAGACCCAGTACTTC	CASGDRGETQYF
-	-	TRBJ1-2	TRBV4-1	TGCGCCAGCAGCCAAGAAAACACTGGGGGTCCTGGCTACACCTTC	CASSQENTGGPGYTF
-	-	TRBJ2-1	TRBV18	TGTGCCAGCTCACCGGACCTTTACAATGAGCAGTTCTTC	CASSPDLYNEQFF
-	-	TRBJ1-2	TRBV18	TGTGCCAGCTCACCCGGCAGGGTGAGCTATGGCTACACCTTC	CASSPGRVSYGYTF
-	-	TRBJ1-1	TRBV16	TGTGCCAGCAGCCAAAACAGGAACACTGAAGCTTTCTTT	CASSQNRNTEAFF
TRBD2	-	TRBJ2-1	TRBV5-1	TGCGCCAGCAGCTTGGGGGAGGGTTGGAATGAGCAGTTCTTC	CASSLGEGWNEQFF
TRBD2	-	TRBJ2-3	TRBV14	TGTGCCAGCAGCACCGTTGGGGGGGGGACAGATACGCAGTATTTT	CASSTVGGGTDTQYF
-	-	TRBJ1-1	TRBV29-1	TGCAGCGTTGAAGAAGTGGGGGGATCCACTGAAGCTTTCTTT	CSVEEVGGSTEAFF
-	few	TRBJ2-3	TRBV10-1	TGCGCCAGCAGTGATGACCCACAGGGAGATACGCAGTATTTT	CASSDDPQGDTQYF
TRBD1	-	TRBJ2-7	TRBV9	TGTGCCAGCAGCCCACAGGGGAGCTCCTACGAGCAGTACTTC	CASSPQGSSYEQYF
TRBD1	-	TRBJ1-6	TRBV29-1	TGCAGCGACCTCTCGGTAGGGGGACAGAATAATTCACCCCTCCACTTT	CSDLSVGGQNNSPLHF
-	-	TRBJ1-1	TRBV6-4	TGTGCCAGCAGGGTGACAGTGGAGAACACTGAAGCTTTCTTT	CASRVTVENTEAFF
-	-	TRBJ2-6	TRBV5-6	TGTGCCAGCAGCTTCAGAGGCTCTGGGGCCAACGTCCTGACTTTC	CASSFRGSGANVLTF
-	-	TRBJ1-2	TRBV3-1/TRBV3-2	TGTGCCAGCAGCCAAGGGGTTGGCTACACCTTC	CASSQGVGYTF
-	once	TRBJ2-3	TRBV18	TGTGCCAGCTCGCCAGGGACACTCTTCACAGATACGCAGTATTTT	CASSPGTLFTDTQYF
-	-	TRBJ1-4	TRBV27	TGTGCCAGCAGTCTAAAGCAGGCAACTAATGAAAAACTGTTTTTT	CASSLKQATNEKLFF
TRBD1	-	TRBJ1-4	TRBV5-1	TGCGCCAGCAGGCGGGGACAGTCAAATGAAAAACTGTTTTTT	CASRRGQSNEKLFF
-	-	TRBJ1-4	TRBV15	TGTGCCACCAGCAGAGGGCCCCCGGGGGCTCTTCTGAGTGAAAAACTGTTTTTT	CATSRGPPGALLSEKLFF
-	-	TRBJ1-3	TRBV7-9	TGTGCCAGCAGTTGGGACTCCCTCTCTGGAAACACCATATATTTT	CASSWDSLSGNTIYF
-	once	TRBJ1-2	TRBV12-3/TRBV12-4	TGTGCCAGCCGTAATACGGCGGACTATGGCTACACCTTC	CASRNTADYGYTF
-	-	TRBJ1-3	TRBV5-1	TGCGCCAGCAGCTCCCAGGGTATCGCTGGAAACACCATATATTTT	CASSSQGIAGNTIYF